This T cell receptor (beta chain) emerged from a study of blood T cell repertoires in COVID-19. As for the study in general: COVID-19 samples collected from the United States, Italy and Spain covered acute and convalescent phases. PBMCs, B-cell-depleted T cells, or T cells provided the cDNA or gDNA that made up the material.

In the original processing: Estimated nucleated cell counts came from reference gene primer amplification. Clones were sequenced by immunoSEQ multiplex PCR, and TCRdb holds only the in-frame ones, with some missing. For V, J and clone size, that table is used; D and trimming come from the DNA. This sample has roughly 100,000 clones; 70% to 90% occur once, and the top ten carry 18%. The V end was cut by 2 bases, the J end by 7 bases, with 13 bases between. CDR1 is SGHRS, CDR2 YFSETQ, per germline. There are 15 residues in the CDR3. Sequencing was done on a sample of peripheral blood. This sequence joins TRBV5-1 and TRBJ1-6, with D possibly being TRBD1 (6 bases). This receptor was obtained from a woman older than 75 with acute or convalescent COVID-19. The CDR3 coding sequence is TGCGCCAGCAGCTTTCGTGACCAGGGGAATTCACCCCTCCACTTT. Amino acid sequence: CASSFRDQGNSPLHF.